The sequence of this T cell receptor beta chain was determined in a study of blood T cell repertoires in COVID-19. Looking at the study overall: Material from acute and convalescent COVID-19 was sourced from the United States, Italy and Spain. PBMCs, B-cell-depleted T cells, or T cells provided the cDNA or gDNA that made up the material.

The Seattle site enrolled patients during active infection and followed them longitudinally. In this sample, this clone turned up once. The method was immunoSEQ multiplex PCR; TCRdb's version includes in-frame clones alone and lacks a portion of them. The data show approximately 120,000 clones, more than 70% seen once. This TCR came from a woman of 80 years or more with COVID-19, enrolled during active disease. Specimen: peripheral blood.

The CDR3 DNA sequence: TGTGCCAGCAGCGCTCTAGCGAGTTACACCGGGGAGCTGTTTTTT. It is translated as CASSALASYTGELFF. The chain recombines TRBV3-1 (or the pseudogene TRBV3-2) with TRBJ2-2; possible D gene TRBD2, 6 bases. Per the germline V gene, CDR1 is LGHDT and CDR2 is YNNKEL (reference sequence). The CDR3 spans 15 residues. The germline V and J ends were trimmed by 5 bases and 3 bases, with 13 bases remaining between them.